Following are 9 T cell receptor beta chains from one sample sequenced in a study of T cells in tuberculosis. This table comes from immunoSEQ multiplex PCR, and its TCRdb copy is limited to in-frame clones, with some not included. The table shows around 26,000 clones, with nearly 97% occurring only once. The sequenced sample consisted of PBMCs. These receptors were taken from a donor between 5 and 29 years old with latent tuberculosis or without tuberculosis infection.

The chain couples TRBV10-3 to TRBJ1-1; the match to TRBD1 covers 11 bases. CDR3 length: 14 amino acids. CDR1 ENHRY and CDR2 SYGVKD come from the germline V gene. V lost 4 bases to trimming and J lost 4 bases; unmatched junction nucleotides: 2. CDR3 sequence (DNA): TGTGCCATCAGTGGCGGACAGGGGGCCACTGAAGCTTTCTTT. It codes for CAISGGQGATEAFF.

The chain joins TRBV2 to TRBJ2-3; weak D call: TRBD2 (7 bases). Trimming stripped 11 bases from V and 5 bases from J, with 17 bases between. Per germline, CDR1 SNHLY and CDR2 FYNNEI. The CDR3 length is 13 residues. The CDR3 loop reads CAAGKGGGDTQYF. The DNA of the CDR3 is TGTGCCGCAGGGAAGGGGGGGGGAGATACGCAGTATTTT.

This chain joins TRBV6-5 and TRBJ1-2; D might be TRBD1 (5 bases). In germline, CDR1 is MNHEY, CDR2 SVGAGI. The CDR3 consists of 9 residues. Trimming cost V 11 bases and J 13 bases, with 14 bases left between them. The CDR3 region has the DNA TGTGCCGGGTCAGGAGGGGTCACCTTC. Translating gives CAGSGGVTF.

This clone was detected only once. The V call is TRBV19, the J call TRBJ1-2; D is uncertain. Germline CDR1 and CDR2: LNHDA and SQIVND (reference sequence). This CDR3 has 15 residues. Trimming cost V 4 bases and J 1 base, with 13 bases left between them. The CDR3 loop reads CASSSVAGGNYGYTF. The DNA for the CDR3 is TGTGCCAGTAGTAGCGTGGCAGGAGGTAACTATGGCTACACCTTC. Combining the CDR3 with reference TRBV19 and TRBJ1-2 gives the whole variable domain DGGITQSPKYLFRKEGQNVTLSCEQNLNHDAMYWYRQDPGQGLRLIYYSQIVNDFQKGDIAEGYSVSREKKESFPLTVTSAQKNPTAFYLCASSSVAGGNYGYTFGSGTRLTVV.

The rearrangement links TRBV7-9 to TRBJ1-4; no reliable D call. Germline lookup yields CDR1 SEHNR and CDR2 FQNEAQ (reference sequence). The V and J ends lost 7 bases and 3 bases respectively, with 15 bases between them. The CDR3 extends over 15 amino acids. CDR3: CASMGYGEANEKLFF. The CDR3 DNA reads as TGTGCCAGCATGGGGTACGGGGAGGCTAATGAAAAACTGTTTTTT.

This chain joins TRBV2 and TRBJ1-1; D is ambiguous. Trimming shortened V by 7 bases and J by 2 bases, and 14 bases separated the two germline ends. There are 14 residues in the CDR3. The V gene's germline CDR1 is SNHLY and CDR2 FYNNEI. CDR3 loop: CASTRDTLNTEAFF. For the CDR3, the DNA is TGTGCCAGCACTCGCGACACCCTCAACACTGAAGCTTTCTTT. The whole variable domain, filled in from reference TRBV2 and TRBJ1-1, reads EPEVTQTPSHQVTQMGQEVILRCVPISNHLYFYWYRQILGQKVEFLVSFYNNEISEKSEIFDDQFSVERPDGSNFTLKIRSTKLEDSAMYFCASTRDTLNTEAFFGQGTRLTVV.

J is TRBJ2-3 and V is TRBV5-1, with no clear D. Germline CDR1 and CDR2: SGHRS and YFSETQ. The CDR3 sequence is 16 residues long. The germline V and J ends were trimmed by 0 bases and 0 bases, with 11 bases remaining between them. The CDR3: CASSLGRLISTDTQYF. In DNA form, the CDR3 reads TGCGCCAGCAGCTTGGGTCGGTTAATTAGCACAGATACGCAGTATTTT.

The chain carries TRBV5-6 and TRBJ1-1; D is ambiguous. The CDR3 is 15 residues long. CDR1 is SGHDT, CDR2 YYEEEE, per germline. Trimming took 1 base from V and 3 from J, leaving 13 bases between them. This CDR3 reads CASSLYRIGDTEAFF. As DNA, the CDR3 is TGTGCCAGCAGCTTGTATAGGATCGGGGACACTGAAGCTTTCTTT. The whole variable domain, filled in from reference TRBV5-6 and TRBJ1-1, reads DAGVTQSPTHLIKTRGQQVTLRCSPKSGHDTVSWYQQALGQGPQFIFQYYEEEERQRGNFPDRFSGHQFPNYSSELNVNALLLGDSALYLCASSLYRIGDTEAFFGQGTRLTVV.

The CDR3 DNA sequence: TGTGCCAGCAGTGTGGGAGGGCAGGGTTATAATTCACCCCTCCACTTT. This sequence encodes CASSVGGQGYNSPLHF. The chain employs TRBV6-1 and TRBJ1-6, with a weak D call TRBD1 (5 bases). V lost 4 bases, J lost 4 bases, and 14 bases lay in between. The CDR3 length is 16 residues. The V gene's germline CDR1 is MNHNS and CDR2 SASEGT.